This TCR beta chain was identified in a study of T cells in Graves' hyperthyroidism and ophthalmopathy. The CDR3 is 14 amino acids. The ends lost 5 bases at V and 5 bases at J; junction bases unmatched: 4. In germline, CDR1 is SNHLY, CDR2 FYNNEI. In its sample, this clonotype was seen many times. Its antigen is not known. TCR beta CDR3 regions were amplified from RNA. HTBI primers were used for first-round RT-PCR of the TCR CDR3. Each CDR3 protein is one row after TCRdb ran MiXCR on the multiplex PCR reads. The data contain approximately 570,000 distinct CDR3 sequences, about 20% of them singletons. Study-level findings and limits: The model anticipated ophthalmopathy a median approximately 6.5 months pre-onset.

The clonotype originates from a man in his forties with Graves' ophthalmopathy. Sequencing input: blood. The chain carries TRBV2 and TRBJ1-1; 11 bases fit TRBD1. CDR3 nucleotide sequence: TGTGCCAGCAGTTGGGACAGGGGGAGGACTGAAGCTTTCTTT. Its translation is CASSWDRGRTEAFF.